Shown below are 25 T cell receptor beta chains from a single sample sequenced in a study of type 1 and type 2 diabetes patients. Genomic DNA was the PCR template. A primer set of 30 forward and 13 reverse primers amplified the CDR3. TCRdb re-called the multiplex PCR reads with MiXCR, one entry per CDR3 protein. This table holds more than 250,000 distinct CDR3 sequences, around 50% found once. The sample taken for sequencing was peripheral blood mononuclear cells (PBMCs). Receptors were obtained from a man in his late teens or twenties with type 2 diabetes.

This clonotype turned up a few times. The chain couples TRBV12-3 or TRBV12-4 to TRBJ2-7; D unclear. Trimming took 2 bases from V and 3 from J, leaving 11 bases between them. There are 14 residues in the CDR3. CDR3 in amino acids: CASSLYTSYYEQYF. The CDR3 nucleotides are TGTGCCAGCAGTTTATACACCTCTTACTACGAGCAGTACTTC.

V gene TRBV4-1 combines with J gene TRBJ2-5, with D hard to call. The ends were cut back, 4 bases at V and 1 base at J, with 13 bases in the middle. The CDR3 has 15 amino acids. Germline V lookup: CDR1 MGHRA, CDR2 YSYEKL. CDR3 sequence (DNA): TGCGCCAGCAGCCCCCTTTTGGCGCTCCAAGAGACCCAGTACTTC. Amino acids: CASSPLLALQETQYF.

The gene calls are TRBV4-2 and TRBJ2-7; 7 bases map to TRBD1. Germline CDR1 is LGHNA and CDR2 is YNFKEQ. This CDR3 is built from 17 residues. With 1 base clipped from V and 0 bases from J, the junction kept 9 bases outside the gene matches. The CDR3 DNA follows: TGTGCCAGCAGCCAAGTACAGGGACAGCGGAGCTCCTACGAGCAGTACTTC. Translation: CASSQVQGQRSSYEQYF.

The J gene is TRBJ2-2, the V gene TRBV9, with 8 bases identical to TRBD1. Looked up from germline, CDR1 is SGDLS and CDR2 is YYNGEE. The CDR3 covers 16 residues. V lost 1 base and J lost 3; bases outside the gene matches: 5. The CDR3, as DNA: TGTGCCAGCAGCGTAAAGGACAGGGCATACACCGGGGAGCTGTTTTTT. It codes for CASSVKDRAYTGELFF.

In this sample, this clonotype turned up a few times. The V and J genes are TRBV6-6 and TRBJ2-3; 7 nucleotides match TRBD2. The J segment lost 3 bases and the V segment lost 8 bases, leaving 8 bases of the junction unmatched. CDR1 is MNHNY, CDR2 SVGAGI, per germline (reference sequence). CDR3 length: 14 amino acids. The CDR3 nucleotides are TGTGCCAGCGGAGCTAGCGGCCAGACAGATACGCAGTATTTT. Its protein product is CASGASGQTDTQYF.

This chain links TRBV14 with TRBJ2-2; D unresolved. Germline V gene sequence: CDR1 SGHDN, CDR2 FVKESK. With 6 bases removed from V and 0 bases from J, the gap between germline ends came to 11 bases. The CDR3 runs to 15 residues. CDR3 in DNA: TGTGCCAGCAGTTTATCGGGCCCGAACACCGGGGAGCTGTTTTTT. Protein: CASSLSGPNTGELFF.

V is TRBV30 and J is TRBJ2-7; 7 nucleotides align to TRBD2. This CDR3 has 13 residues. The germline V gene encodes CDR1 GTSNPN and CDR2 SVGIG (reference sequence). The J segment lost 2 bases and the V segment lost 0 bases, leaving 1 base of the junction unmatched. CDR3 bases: TGTGCCTGGAGTGTTGGACTAGCCTACGAGCAGTACTTC. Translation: CAWSVGLAYEQYF.

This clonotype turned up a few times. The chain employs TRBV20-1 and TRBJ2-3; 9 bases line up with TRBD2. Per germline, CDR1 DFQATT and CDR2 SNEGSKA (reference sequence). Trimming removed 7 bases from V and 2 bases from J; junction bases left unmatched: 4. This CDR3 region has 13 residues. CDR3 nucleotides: TGCAGTGGGCTAGCGGGGTCCACAGATACGCAGTATTTT. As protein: CSGLAGSTDTQYF.

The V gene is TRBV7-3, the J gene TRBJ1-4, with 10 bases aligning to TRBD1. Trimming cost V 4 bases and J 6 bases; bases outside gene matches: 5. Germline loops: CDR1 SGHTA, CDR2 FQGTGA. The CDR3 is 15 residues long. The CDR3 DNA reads TGTGCCAGCAGCTACTCCGGGACAGGGGATGAAAAACTGTTTTTT. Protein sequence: CASSYSGTGDEKLFF. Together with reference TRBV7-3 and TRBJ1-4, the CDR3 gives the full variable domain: GAGVSQTPSNKVTEKGKYVELRCDPISGHTALYWYRQSLGQGPEFLIYFQGTGAADDSGLPNDRFFAVRPEGSVSTLKIQRTERGDSAVYLCASSYSGTGDEKLFFGSGTQLSVL.

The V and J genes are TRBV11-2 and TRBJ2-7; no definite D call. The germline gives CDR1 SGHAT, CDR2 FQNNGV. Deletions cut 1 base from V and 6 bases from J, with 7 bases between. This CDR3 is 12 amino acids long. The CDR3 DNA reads TGTGCCAGCAGCTTAGTCGGATCCGAGCAGTACTTC. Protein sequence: CASSLVGSEQYF.

CDR3: CASSPTGRGEGNLAYEQYF. In nucleotides, the CDR3 is TGCGCCAGCAGCCCTACAGGGAGAGGTGAAGGTAACTTGGCCTACGAGCAGTACTTC. The chain carries TRBV4-1 and TRBJ2-7; a weak D match, TRBD1 (6 bases). Germline lookup yields CDR1 MGHRA and CDR2 YSYEKL. Trimming shortened V by 4 bases and J by 2 bases, and 27 bases separated the two germline ends. The length of the CDR3 is 19 residues.

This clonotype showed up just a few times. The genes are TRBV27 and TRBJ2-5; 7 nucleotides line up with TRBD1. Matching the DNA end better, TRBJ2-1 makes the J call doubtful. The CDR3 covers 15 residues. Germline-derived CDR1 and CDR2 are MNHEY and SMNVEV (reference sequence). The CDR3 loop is CASSGRDSSYNEQFF. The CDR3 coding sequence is TGTGCCAGCAGTGGCCGGGACAGCTCCTACAATGAGCAGTTCTTC.

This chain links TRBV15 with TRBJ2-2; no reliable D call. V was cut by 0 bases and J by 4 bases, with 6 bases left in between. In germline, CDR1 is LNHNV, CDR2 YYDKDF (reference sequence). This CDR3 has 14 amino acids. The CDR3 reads CATSREGFTGELFF. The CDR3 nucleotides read TGTGCCACCAGCAGAGAAGGGTTCACCGGGGAGCTGTTTTTT.

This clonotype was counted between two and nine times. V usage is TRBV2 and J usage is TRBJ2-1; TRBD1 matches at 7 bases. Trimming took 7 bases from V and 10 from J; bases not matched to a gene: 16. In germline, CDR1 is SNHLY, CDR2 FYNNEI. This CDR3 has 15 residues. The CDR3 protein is CASTSQGSSSYEQFF. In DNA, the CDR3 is TGTGCCAGCACCTCACAGGGGTCCAGCAGCTACGAGCAGTTCTTC.

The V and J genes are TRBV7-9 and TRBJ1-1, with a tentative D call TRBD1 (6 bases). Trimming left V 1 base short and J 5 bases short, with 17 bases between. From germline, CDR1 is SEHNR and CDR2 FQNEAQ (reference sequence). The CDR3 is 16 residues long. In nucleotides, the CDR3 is TGTGCCAGCAGCTTAGGGGTAGGGATTGGACAGACTGAAGCTTTCTTT. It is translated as CASSLGVGIGQTEAFF.

The CDR3 DNA is TGTGCCAGCAGCCTAGGACCCCTGGGCGAAAAACTGTTTTTT. As protein: CASSLGPLGEKLFF. The V call is TRBV14, the J call TRBJ1-4, with unresolved D. The V gene's germline CDR1 is SGHDN and CDR2 FVKESK. Trimming took off 4 bases at V and 8 bases at J, with 14 bases between the two ends. The CDR3 runs 14 residues. Using reference TRBV14 and TRBJ1-4 for the parts outside the CDR3, the full variable domain is EAGVTQFPSHSVIEKGQTVTLRCDPISGHDNLYWYRRVMGKEIKFLLHFVKESKQDESGMPNNRFLAERTGGTYSTLKVQPAELEDSGVYFCASSLGPLGEKLFFGSGTQLSVL.

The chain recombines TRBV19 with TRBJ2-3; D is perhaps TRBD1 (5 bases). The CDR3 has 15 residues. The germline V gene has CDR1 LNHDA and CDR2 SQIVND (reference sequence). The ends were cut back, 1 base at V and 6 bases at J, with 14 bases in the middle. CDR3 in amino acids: CASSIADSEADTQYF. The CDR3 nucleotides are TGTGCCAGTAGTATAGCCGACAGCGAGGCTGATACGCAGTATTTT. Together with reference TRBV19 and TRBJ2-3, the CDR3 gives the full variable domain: DGGITQSPKYLFRKEGQNVTLSCEQNLNHDAMYWYRQDPGQGLRLIYYSQIVNDFQKGDIAEGYSVSREKKESFPLTVTSAQKNPTAFYLCASSIADSEADTQYFGPGTRLTVL.

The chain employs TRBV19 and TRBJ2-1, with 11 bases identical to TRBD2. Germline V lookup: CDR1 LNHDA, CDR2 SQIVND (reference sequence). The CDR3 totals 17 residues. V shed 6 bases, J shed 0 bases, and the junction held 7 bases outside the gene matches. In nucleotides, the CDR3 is TGTGCCAGTAGGGGACTAGCGGCCGAGAGCTCCTACAATGAGCAGTTCTTC. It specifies CASRGLAAESSYNEQFF.

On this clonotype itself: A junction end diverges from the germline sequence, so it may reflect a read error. CDR3 nucleotide sequence: TGCGCCAGCAGTGAGTCGACAGGTTCCCAAGAGACCCAGTACTTC. This codes for CASSESTGSQETQYF. The chain combines TRBV19 with TRBJ2-5, with a possible D match to TRBD1 (6 bases). Germline values: CDR1 LNHDA, CDR2 SQIVND (reference sequence). This CDR3 is 15 amino acids long. Filled out from reference TRBV19 and TRBJ2-5, the complete variable domain reads DGGITQSPKYLFRKEGQNVTLSCEQNLNHDAMYWYRQDPGQGLRLIYYSQIVNDFQKGDIAEGYSVSREKKESFPLTVTSAQKNPTAFYLCASSESTGSQETQYFGPGTRLLVL.

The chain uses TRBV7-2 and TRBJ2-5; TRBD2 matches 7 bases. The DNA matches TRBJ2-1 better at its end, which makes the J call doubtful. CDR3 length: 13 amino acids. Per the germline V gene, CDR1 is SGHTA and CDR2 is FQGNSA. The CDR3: CASSHGGDNEQFF. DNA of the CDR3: TGTGCCAGCAGCCATGGGGGGGACAATGAGCAGTTCTTC.

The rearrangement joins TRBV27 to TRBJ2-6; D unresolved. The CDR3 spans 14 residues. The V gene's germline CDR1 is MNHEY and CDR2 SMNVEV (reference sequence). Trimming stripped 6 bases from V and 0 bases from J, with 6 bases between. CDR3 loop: CASRPFSGANVLTF. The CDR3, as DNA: TGTGCCAGCAGGCCCTTCTCTGGGGCCAACGTCCTGACTTTC.

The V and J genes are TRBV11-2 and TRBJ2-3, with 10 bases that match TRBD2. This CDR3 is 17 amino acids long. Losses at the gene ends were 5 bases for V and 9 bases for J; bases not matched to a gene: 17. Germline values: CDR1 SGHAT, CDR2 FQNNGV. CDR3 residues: CASSQRSAGGALETQYF. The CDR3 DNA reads TGTGCCAGCAGCCAAAGATCAGCGGGGGGGGCCCTTGAGACGCAGTATTTT.

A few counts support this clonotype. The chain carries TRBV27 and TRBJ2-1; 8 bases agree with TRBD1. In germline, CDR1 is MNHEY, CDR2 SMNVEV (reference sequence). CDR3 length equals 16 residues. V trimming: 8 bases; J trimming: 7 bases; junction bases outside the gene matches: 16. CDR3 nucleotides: TGTGCCAGCGACCCCCAGCCTCGGGACAGGAGTAATGAGCAGTTCTTC. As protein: CASDPQPRDRSNEQFF.

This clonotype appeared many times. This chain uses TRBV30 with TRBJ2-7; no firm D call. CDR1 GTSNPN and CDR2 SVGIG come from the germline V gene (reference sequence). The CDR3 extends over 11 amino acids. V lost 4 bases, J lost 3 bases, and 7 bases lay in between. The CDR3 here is CAWKTDYEQYF. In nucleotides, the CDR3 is TGTGCCTGGAAGACCGACTACGAGCAGTACTTC. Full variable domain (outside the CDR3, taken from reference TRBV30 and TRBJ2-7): SQTIHQWPATLVQPVGSPLSLECTVEGTSNPNLYWYRQAAGRGLQLLFYSVGIGQISSEVPQNLSASRPQDRQFILSSKKLLLSDSGFYLCAWKTDYEQYFGPGTRLTVT.

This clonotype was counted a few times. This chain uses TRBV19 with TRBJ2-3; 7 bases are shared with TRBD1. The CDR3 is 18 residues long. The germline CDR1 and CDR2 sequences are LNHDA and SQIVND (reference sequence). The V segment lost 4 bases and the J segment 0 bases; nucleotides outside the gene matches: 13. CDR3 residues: CASSTSGTATSSTDTQYF. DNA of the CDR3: TGTGCCAGTAGTACCAGTGGGACAGCCACTTCTAGCACAGATACGCAGTATTTT. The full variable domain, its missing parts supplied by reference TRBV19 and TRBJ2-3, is DGGITQSPKYLFRKEGQNVTLSCEQNLNHDAMYWYRQDPGQGLRLIYYSQIVNDFQKGDIAEGYSVSREKKESFPLTVTSAQKNPTAFYLCASSTSGTATSSTDTQYFGPGTRLTVL.